This TCR beta chain is drawn from a study of cytotoxic CD8 clonotypes in ibrutinib-treated CLL. Method: immunoSEQ multiplex PCR; TCRdb's copy keeps in-frame clones and lacks some. The sample shows about 150,000 clones, 79% of them seen only once. Trimming at V came to 6 bases and at J to 4 bases, leaving 17 bases not matched to a gene. The V gene's germline CDR1 is SGHKS and CDR2 YYEKEE (reference sequence). This CDR3 region has 17 residues. The sequence came from a human donor with chronic lymphocytic leukemia. Sequenced here: PBMCs, sampled after 12 months of ibrutinib treatment. The chain recombines TRBV5-5 with TRBJ1-1; 8 bases line up with TRBD1. The CDR3 bases are TGTGCCAGCACCTCACAACTCCAGGGGGCTGCTAGCACTGAAGCTTTCTTT. Protein sequence: CASTSQLQGAASTEAFF.